The rows below give T cell receptor beta chains drawn from one sample of a study of T cell repertoires in cytomegalovirus infection. Via MiXCR, TCRdb re-called the reads, giving one row per CDR3 protein. The data show 150,000 to 200,000 distinct CDR3 sequences, approximately 19% seen once. The sequencing input was PBMCs. Receptor source: a human donor in good health (CMV status not recorded). Some clones in this sample may be carry-over from other donors' samples. CDR3s include the opening cysteine and the closing phenylalanine or tryptophan. The order of the fields is V gene, J gene, D gene, clone size, CDR3 protein, CDR3 DNA. The D gene is left open where the match is weak. A clone size is listed for some rows: how often the clone was seen (once, few, many), or a class if it is expanded.

TRBV4-1,TRBJ1-5,NA,many,CASSQAVGDNQPQHF,TGCGCCAGCAGCCAAGCAGTGGGTGACAATCAGCCCCAGCATTTT
TRBV10-3,TRBJ2-7,NA,NA,CAISGKGGEYEQYF,TGTGCCATCAGTGGTAAGGGTGGAGAATACGAGCAGTACTTC
TRBV5-4,TRBJ2-3,NA,NA,CASSPRGITDTQYF,TGTGCCAGCAGCCCTAGAGGAATCACAGATACGCAGTATTTT
TRBV2,TRBJ2-7,NA,few,CASRRTDSYEQYF,TGTGCCAGCAGGCGGACAGACTCCTACGAGCAGTACTTC
TRBV4-1,TRBJ2-7,TRBD1,NA,CASSQWTGTYEQYF,TGCGCCAGCAGCCAATGGACAGGCACCTACGAGCAGTACTTC
TRBV7-2,TRBJ2-1,TRBD2,few,CASSLVGTSGNNEQFF,TGTGCCAGCAGCTTAGTTGGGACTAGCGGGAACAATGAGCAGTTCTTC
TRBV23-1,TRBJ2-7,TRBD1,few,CASIRTGPTYEQYF,TGCGCCAGCATCCGGACAGGCCCGACCTACGAGCAGTACTTC
TRBV7-9,TRBJ1-1,NA,NA,CASSLAGPKNTEAFF,TGTGCCAGCAGCTTAGCGGGACCGAAGAACACTGAAGCTTTCTTT
TRBV6-1,TRBJ1-2,TRBD1,NA,CASSPGQVLDGYTF,TGTGCCAGCAGTCCAGGACAGGTCCTGGATGGCTACACCTTC
TRBV20-1,TRBJ2-4,NA,few,CSARVNAGAKNIQYF,TGCAGTGCTAGAGTTAACGCCGGGGCCAAAAACATTCAGTACTTC